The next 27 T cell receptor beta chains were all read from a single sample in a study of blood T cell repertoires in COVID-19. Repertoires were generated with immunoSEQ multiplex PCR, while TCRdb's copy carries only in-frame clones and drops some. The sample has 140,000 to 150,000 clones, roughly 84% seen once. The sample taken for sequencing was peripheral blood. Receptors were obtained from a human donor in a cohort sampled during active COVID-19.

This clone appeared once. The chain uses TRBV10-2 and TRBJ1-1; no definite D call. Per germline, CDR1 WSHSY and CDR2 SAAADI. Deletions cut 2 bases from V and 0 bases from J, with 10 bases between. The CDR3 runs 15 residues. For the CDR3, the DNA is TGCGCCAGCAGTGAGCCCAGGCAGGTGAACACTGAAGCTTTCTTT. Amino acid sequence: CASSEPRQVNTEAFF.

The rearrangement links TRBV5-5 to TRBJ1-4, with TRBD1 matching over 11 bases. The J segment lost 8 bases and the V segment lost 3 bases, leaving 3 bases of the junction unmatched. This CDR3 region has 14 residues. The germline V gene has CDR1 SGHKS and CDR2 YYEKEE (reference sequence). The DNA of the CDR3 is TGTGCCAGCAGCTCCGGACAGGGGGCGGAAAAACTGTTTTTT. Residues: CASSSGQGAEKLFF.

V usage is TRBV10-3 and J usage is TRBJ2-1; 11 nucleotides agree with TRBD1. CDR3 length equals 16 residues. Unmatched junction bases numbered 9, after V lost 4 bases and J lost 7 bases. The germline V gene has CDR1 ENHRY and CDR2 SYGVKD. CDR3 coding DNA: TGTGCCATCAGTGGAGGAATCGGACAGGGGGCGAATGAGCAGTTCTTC. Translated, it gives CAISGGIGQGANEQFF.

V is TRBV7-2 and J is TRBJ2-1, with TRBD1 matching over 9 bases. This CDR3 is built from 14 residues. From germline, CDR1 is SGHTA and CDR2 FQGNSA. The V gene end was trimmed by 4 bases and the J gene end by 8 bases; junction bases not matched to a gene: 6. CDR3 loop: CASSSGTGIHEQFF. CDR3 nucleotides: TGTGCCAGCAGCTCCGGGACAGGGATTCATGAGCAGTTCTTC.

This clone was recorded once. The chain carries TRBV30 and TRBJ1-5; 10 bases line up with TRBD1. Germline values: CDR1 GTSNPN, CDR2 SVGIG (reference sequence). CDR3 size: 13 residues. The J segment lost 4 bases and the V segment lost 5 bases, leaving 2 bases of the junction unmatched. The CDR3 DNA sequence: TGTGCCTGGGGACAGGGGGTTAATCAGCCCCAGCATTTT. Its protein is CAWGQGVNQPQHF.

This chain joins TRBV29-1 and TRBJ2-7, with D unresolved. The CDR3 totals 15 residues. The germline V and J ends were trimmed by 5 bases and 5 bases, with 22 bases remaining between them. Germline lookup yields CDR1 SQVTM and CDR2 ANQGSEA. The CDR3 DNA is TGCAGCGTTAAACGGCAGGCGATGGGCGTTAACGAGCAGTACTTC. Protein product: CSVKRQAMGVNEQYF.

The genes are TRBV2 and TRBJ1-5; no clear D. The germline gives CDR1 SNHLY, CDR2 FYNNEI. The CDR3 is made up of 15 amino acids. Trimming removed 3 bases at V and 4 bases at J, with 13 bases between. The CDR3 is CASSEMGYSNQPQHF. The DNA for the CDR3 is TGTGCCAGCAGTGAGATGGGCTATTCAAATCAGCCCCAGCATTTT.

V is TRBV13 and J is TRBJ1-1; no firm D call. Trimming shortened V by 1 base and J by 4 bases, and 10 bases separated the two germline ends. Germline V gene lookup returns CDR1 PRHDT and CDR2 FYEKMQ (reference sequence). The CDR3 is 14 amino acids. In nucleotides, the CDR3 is TGTGCCAGCAGCTTAGTACAGCGGAGCACTGAAGCTTTCTTT. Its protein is CASSLVQRSTEAFF.

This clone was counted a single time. The CDR3 DNA follows: TGTGCCAGCTCACCCACCACGGACAGTTTCAATCAGCCCCAGCATTTT. This translates into CASSPTTDSFNQPQHF. The chain has TRBV18 and TRBJ1-5; weak D call: TRBD1 (6 bases). The germline gives CDR1 KGHSH, CDR2 LQKENI. This CDR3 has 16 residues. V gave up 3 bases and J gave up 3 bases, with 15 bases separating them.

CDR3 DNA sequence: TGTGCCAGCAGTCCCGGGGACTACAACTACGAGCAGTACTTC. It translates to CASSPGDYNYEQYF. This rearrangement joins TRBV6-5 to TRBJ2-7, with 7 nucleotides matching TRBD2. This CDR3 is built from 14 residues. The V gene end was trimmed by 5 bases and the J gene end by 3 bases; junction bases not matched to a gene: 7. Germline V CDR1 and CDR2: MNHEY, SVGAGI.

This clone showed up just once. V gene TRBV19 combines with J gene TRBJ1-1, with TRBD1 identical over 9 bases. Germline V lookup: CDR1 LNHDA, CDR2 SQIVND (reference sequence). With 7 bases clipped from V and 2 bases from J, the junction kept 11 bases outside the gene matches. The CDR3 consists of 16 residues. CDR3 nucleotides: TGTGCCAGTACCCTACCCGGGACAGGGATTAACACTGAAGCTTTCTTT. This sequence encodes CASTLPGTGINTEAFF.

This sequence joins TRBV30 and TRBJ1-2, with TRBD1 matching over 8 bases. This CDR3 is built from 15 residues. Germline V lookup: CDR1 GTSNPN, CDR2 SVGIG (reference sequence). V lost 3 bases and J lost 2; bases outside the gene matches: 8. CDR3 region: CAWSPAGGQNYGYTF. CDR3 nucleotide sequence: TGTGCCTGGAGCCCCGCAGGGGGCCAGAACTATGGCTACACCTTC.

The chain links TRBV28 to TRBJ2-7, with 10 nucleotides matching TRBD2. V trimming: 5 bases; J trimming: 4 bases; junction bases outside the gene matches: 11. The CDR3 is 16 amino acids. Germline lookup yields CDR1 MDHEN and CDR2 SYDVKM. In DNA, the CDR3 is TGTGCCAGCAGTCCCCCGGGTAGCGGGGGGCTTTACGAGCAGTACTTC. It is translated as CASSPPGSGGLYEQYF.

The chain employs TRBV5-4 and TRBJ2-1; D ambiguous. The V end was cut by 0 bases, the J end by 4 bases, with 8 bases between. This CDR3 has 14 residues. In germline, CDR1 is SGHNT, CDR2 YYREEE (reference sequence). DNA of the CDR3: TGTGCCAGCAGCTTGGGTGCGGCGTACAATGAGCAGTTCTTC. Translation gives CASSLGAAYNEQFF.

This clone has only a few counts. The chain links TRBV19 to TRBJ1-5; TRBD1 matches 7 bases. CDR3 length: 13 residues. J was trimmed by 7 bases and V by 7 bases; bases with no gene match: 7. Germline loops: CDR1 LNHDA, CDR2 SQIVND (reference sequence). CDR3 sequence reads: CASTGTGEQPQHF. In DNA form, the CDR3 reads TGTGCCAGTACGGGTACAGGGGAACAGCCCCAGCATTTT.

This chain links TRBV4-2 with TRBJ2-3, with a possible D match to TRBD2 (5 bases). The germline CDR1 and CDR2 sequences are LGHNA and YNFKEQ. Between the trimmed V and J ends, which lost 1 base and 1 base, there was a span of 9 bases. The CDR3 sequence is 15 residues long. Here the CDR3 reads CASSQVEGRTDTQYF. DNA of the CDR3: TGTGCCAGCAGCCAAGTTGAGGGCCGCACAGATACGCAGTATTTT.

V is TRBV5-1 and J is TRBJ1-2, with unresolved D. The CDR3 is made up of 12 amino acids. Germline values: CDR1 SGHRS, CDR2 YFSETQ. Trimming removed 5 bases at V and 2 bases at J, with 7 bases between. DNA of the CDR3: TGCGCCAGCAGACGGGAGAACTATGGCTACACCTTC. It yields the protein CASRRENYGYTF. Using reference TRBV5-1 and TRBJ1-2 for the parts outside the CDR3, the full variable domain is KAGVTQTPRYLIKTRGQQVTLSCSPISGHRSVSWYQQTPGQGLQFLFEYFSETQRNKGNFPGRFSGRQFSNSRSEMNVSTLELGDSALYLCASRRENYGYTFGSGTRLTVV.

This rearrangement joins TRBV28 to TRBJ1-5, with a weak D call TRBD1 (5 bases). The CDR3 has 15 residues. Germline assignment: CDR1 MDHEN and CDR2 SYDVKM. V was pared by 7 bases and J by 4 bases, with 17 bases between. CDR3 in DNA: TGTGCCAGCACCCCCCGGGGGGATGGTAATCAGCCCCAGCATTTT. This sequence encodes CASTPRGDGNQPQHF.

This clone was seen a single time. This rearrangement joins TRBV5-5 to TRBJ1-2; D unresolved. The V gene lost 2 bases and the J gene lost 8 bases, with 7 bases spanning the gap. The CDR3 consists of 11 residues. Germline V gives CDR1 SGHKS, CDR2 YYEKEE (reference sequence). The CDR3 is CASSFQRGYTF. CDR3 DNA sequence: TGTGCCAGCAGCTTCCAGAGGGGCTACACCTTC. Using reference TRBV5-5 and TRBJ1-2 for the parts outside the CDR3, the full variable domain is DAGVTQSPTHLIKTRGQQVTLRCSPISGHKSVSWYQQVLGQGPQFIFQYYEKEERGRGNFPDRFSARQFPNYSSELNVNALLLGDSALYLCASSFQRGYTFGSGTRLTVV.

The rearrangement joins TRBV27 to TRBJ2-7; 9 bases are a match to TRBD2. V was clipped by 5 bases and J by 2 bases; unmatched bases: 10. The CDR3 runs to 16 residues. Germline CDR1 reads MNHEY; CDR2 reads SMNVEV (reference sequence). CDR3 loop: CASSTTSGGIPYEQYF. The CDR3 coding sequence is TGTGCCAGCAGTACGACTAGCGGCGGGATCCCCTACGAGCAGTACTTC.

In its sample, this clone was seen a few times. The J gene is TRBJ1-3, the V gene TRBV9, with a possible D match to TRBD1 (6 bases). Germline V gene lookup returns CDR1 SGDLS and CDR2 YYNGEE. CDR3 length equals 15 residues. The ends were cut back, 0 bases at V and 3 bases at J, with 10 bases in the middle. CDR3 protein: CASSVERGNGNTIYF. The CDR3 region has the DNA TGTGCCAGCAGCGTAGAAAGGGGGAATGGAAACACCATATATTTT.

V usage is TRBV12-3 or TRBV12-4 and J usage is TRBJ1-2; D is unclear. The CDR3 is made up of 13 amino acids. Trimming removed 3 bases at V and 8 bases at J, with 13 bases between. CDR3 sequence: CASSFPGAGGYTF. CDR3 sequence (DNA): TGTGCCAGCAGTTTCCCGGGCGCGGGAGGCTACACCTTC.

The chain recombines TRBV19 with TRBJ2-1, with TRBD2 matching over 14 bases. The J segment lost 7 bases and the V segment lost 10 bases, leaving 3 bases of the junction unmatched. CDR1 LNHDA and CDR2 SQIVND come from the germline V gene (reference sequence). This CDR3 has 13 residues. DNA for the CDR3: TGTGCCACCAGACTAGCGGGGGGGAATGAGCAGTTCTTC. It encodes CATRLAGGNEQFF. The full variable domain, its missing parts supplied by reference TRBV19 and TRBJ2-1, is DGGITQSPKYLFRKEGQNVTLSCEQNLNHDAMYWYRQDPGQGLRLIYYSQIVNDFQKGDIAEGYSVSREKKESFPLTVTSAQKNPTAFYLCATRLAGGNEQFFGPGTRLTVL.

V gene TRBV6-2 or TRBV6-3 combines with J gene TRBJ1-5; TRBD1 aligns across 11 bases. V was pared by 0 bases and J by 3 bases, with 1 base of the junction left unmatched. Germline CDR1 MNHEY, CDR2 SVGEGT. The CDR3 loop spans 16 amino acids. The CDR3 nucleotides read TGTGCCAGCAGTTACTCGGACAGGGGGCACAATCAGCCCCAGCATTTT. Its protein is CASSYSDRGHNQPQHF.

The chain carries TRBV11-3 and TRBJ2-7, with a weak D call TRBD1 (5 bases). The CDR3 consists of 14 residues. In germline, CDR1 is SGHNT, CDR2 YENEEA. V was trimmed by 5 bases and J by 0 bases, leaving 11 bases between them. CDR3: CASSPRTHSYEQYF. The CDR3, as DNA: TGTGCCAGCAGCCCACGGACACACTCCTACGAGCAGTACTTC.

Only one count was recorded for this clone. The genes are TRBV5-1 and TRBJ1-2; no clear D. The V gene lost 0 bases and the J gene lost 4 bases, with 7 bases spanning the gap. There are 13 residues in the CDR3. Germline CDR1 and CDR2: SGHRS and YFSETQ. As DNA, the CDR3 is TGCGCCAGCAGCTTGGACAGATTCTATGGCTACACCTTC. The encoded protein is CASSLDRFYGYTF.

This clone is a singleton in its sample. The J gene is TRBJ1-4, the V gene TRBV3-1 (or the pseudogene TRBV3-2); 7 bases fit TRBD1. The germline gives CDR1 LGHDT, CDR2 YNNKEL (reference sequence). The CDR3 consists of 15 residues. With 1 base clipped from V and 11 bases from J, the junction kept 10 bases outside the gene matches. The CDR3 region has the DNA TGTGCCAGCAGCCAAGTGGAGGGGGCTACGGAGAAACTGTTTTTT. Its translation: CASSQVEGATEKLFF.